These T cell receptor beta chains were read from a single sample in a study of blood T cell repertoires in COVID-19. Clones were read by immunoSEQ multiplex PCR, and TCRdb kept only the in-frame ones, dropping some. The sample lists 90,000 to 110,000 clones, around 80% seen once, with less than 20% in the top ten. The specimen was peripheral blood. The receptors were sampled from an elderly woman with acute or convalescent COVID-19. Both conserved end residues are part of each CDR3. The order of the fields is clone size, J gene, V gene, CDR3 protein. Rows give clone size only sometimes, using once, few, many, or a class for an expanded clone.

>NA|TRBJ2-1|TRBV15
CATSRVTTGGGEQFF
>NA|TRBJ2-1|TRBV3-1/TRBV3-2
CASSQLGGGTSYNEQFF
>NA|TRBJ2-4|TRBV5-4
CASSLRTAEAKNIQYF
>NA|TRBJ1-1|TRBV18
CASSTTDTEAFF
>NA|TRBJ1-1|TRBV7-6
CASSIASEAFF
>NA|TRBJ2-3|TRBV10-3
CAVSDLDTQYF
>few|TRBJ2-1|TRBV19
CASSPWDSPGLAGADNEQFF
>NA|TRBJ2-1|TRBV29-1
CSVDRASGGRGRDEQFF
>NA|TRBJ2-7|TRBV6-6
CASSYPQRERYEQYF
>NA|TRBJ2-3|TRBV5-1
CASSLQGGDTQYF
>NA|TRBJ2-5|TRBV7-9
CASSLIGETQYF
>NA|TRBJ2-2|TRBV18
CASSLSQVSNTGELFF
>once|TRBJ1-5|TRBV24-1
CATSAKNQGTPPHQPQHF
>NA|TRBJ2-5|TRBV5-4
CASSSYSSGGETQYF
>NA|TRBJ2-1|TRBV5-4
CASSLGISGSSYNEQFF
>NA|TRBJ2-7|TRBV5-1
CASSLDLEKQYF
>NA|TRBJ2-7|TRBV5-1
CASSLKGGQIEQYF
>NA|TRBJ1-2|TRBV24-1
CATSDSDSNYGYTF
>NA|TRBJ1-4|TRBV14
CASSQAGTVNEKLFF
>once|TRBJ1-1|TRBV14
CASSPNRNTEAFF
>few|TRBJ2-2|TRBV5-4
CASSFRGSGELFF
>NA|TRBJ2-5|TRBV20-1
CSASRGQGTQETQYF
>NA|TRBJ2-3|TRBV3-1/TRBV3-2
CASSEGEGSDTQYF
>NA|TRBJ2-1|TRBV10-3
CAISDSGAHNEQFF
>NA|TRBJ2-1|TRBV11-2
CASSLVPRQGEQFF
>few|TRBJ2-2|TRBV6-4
CASSDGTSGDTGELFF
>once|TRBJ2-5|TRBV30
CAGGTGQETQYF
>NA|TRBJ2-1|TRBV7-9
CASSVTVATEQFF
>few|TRBJ2-1|TRBV27
CASSTRLAGYNEQFF
>NA|TRBJ2-5|TRBV4-1
CASSQGREGQYRETQYF
>NA|TRBJ1-3|TRBV4-1
CASSQRPGQSDSSGNTIYF
>NA|TRBJ2-3|TRBV11-3
CASSRMDRVTDTQYF
>NA|TRBJ2-1|TRBV29-1
CSVALGRSGRVGYNEQFF
>few|TRBJ1-1|TRBV10-1
CASSEDRDTEAFF
>NA|TRBJ2-1|TRBV19
CASSIGLAFTYNEQFF
>NA|TRBJ1-5|TRBV3-1/TRBV3-2
CASSQGTFTAGQPQHF
>once|TRBJ2-6|TRBV2
CASSDQGARSGANVLTF
>NA|TRBJ1-5|TRBV6-5
CASSPGQSTQPQHF
>NA|TRBJ2-7|TRBV28
CASHKGQGVHEQYF
>NA|TRBJ1-2|TRBV28
CASSPLTGNNYGYTF